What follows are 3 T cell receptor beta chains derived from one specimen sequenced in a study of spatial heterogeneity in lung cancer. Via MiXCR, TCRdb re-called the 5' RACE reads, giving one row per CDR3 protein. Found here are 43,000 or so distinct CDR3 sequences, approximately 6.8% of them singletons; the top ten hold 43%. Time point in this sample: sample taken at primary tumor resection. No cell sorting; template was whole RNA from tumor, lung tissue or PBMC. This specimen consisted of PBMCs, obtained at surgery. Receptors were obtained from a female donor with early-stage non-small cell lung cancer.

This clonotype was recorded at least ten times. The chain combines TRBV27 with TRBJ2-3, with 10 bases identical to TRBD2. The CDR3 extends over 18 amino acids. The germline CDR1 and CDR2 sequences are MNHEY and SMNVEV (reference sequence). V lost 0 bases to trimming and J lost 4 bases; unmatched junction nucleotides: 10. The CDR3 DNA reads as TGTGCCAGCAGTTTATCCTTCGGGTGGAGCGGGGGGGCAGATACGCAGTATTTT. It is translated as CASSLSFGWSGGADTQYF.

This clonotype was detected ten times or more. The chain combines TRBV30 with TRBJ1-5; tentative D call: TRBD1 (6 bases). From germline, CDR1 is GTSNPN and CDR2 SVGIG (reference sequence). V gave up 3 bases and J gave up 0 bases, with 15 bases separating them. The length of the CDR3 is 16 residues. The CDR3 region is CAWSEWTEYSNQPQHF. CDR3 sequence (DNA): TGTGCCTGGAGCGAATGGACAGAGTATAGCAATCAGCCCCAGCATTTT.

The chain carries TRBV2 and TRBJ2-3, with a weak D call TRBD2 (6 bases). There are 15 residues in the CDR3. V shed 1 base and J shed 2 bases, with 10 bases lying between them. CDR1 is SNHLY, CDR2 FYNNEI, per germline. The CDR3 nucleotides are TGTGCCAGCAGTGAAGGACTAGGCAACACAGATACGCAGTATTTT. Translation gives CASSEGLGNTDTQYF.